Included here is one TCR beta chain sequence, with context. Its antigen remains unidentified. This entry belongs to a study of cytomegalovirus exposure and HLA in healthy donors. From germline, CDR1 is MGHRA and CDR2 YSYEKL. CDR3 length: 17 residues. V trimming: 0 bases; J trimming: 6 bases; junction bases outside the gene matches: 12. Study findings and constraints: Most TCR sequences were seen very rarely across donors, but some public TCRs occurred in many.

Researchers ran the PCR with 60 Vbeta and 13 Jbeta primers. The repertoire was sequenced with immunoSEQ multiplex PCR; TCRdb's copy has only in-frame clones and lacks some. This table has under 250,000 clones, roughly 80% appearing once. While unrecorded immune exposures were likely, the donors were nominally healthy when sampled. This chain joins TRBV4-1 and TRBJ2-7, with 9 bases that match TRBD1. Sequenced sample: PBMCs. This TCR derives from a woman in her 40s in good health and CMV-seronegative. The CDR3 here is CASSQDDGGQGIGEQYF. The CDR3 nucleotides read TGCGCCAGCAGCCAAGATGATGGGGGACAGGGAATAGGCGAGCAGTACTTC.